Shown below are 5 T cell receptor beta chains from a single sample sequenced in a study of shared T cell receptors in the human thymus. The assay was immunoSEQ multiplex PCR, and TCRdb's table has in-frame clones only and misses some. The profile shows around 65,000 clones, 90% to 95% of them singletons. The sequencing input was thymocytes. These receptors were collected from a human donor.

The rearrangement links TRBV5-1 to TRBJ2-3, with unresolved D. The CDR3 has 16 amino acids. V lost 6 bases and J 3 bases, leaving 20 bases between the germline ends. The germline V gene encodes CDR1 SGHRS and CDR2 YFSETQ. The CDR3 sequence is CASTCTEGSNTDTQYF. The DNA for the CDR3 is TGCGCCAGCACCTGTACGGAAGGGTCGAATACAGATACGCAGTATTTT.

This sequence joins TRBV6-5 and TRBJ2-7; D perhaps matches TRBD1 (6 bases). CDR3 length: 14 amino acids. V dropped 5 bases and J dropped 2 bases, with 13 bases sitting between them. Germline-derived CDR1 and CDR2 are MNHEY and SVGAGI. The CDR3: CASSGRDIPYEQYF. CDR3 DNA: TGTGCCAGCAGTGGCCGGGACATTCCCTACGAGCAGTACTTC.

This chain joins TRBV7-6 and TRBJ1-4; D is unclear. This CDR3 is built from 13 residues. Germline V gene sequence: CDR1 SGHVS, CDR2 FNYEAQ. V was shortened by 1 base and J by 8 bases, with 8 bases between the two germline ends. The CDR3 loop reads CASSLDFGEKLFF. The CDR3 coding sequence is TGTGCCAGCAGCTTAGATTTTGGGGAAAAACTGTTTTTT.

About this clone itself: One end of the junction does not line up with germline, which may come from a read error. This sequence joins TRBV4-3 and TRBJ2-5, with 11 bases identical to TRBD1. Looked up from germline, CDR1 is LGHNA and CDR2 is YSLEER. The CDR3 extends over 17 amino acids. The CDR3 loop is CASSQDSGTGGQGTQYF. CDR3 bases: TGCGCCAGCAGCCAAGATTCCGGGACAGGGGGGCAAGGGACCCAGTACTTC.

The genes are TRBV14 and TRBJ2-7, with D perhaps TRBD1 or TRBD2 (6 bases each). The CDR3 totals 19 residues. V was cut by 0 bases and J by 4 bases, with 25 bases left in between. Germline CDR1 reads SGHDN; CDR2 reads FVKESK. The CDR3 sequence: CASSQDPGGGRPHSYEQYF. The CDR3 nucleotides read TGTGCCAGCAGCCAAGATCCCGGAGGGGGGCGACCCCACTCGTACGAGCAGTACTTC. Variable domain in full (rest from reference TRBV14 and TRBJ2-7): EAGVTQFPSHSVIEKGQTVTLRCDPISGHDNLYWYRRVMGKEIKFLLHFVKESKQDESGMPNNRFLAERTGGTYSTLKVQPAELEDSGVYFCASSQDPGGGRPHSYEQYFGPGTRLTVT.